The sequence of this TCR beta chain was determined in a study of blood T cell repertoires in COVID-19. Study as a whole: The United States, Italy and Spain supplied acute and convalescent COVID-19 samples.

As processed by the authors: Amplification from reference gene primers served as the basis for estimated nucleated cell counts. Assay used: immunoSEQ multiplex PCR; TCRdb lists only in-frame clones, some missing. The V and J calls and clone size come from that table; D and trimming were worked out from the DNA. The sample holds about 400,000 clones; approximately 86% are singletons and the top ten take around 3%. The CDR3 sequence is 16 residues long. Trimming stripped 4 bases from V and 7 bases from J, with 19 bases between. CDR1 and CDR2 (germline): SEHNR, FQNEAQ (reference sequence). The sample consisted of peripheral blood. The TCR sequence derives from a human donor in a cohort sampled during active COVID-19. This chain joins TRBV7-9 and TRBJ1-4, with D perhaps matching TRBD1 (6 bases). CDR3 sequence (DNA): TGTGCCAGCAGCTCACCACCGGTCGGGGGGCCTGAAAAACTGTTTTTT. Protein: CASSSPPVGGPEKLFF.